The entry below gives a single T cell receptor beta chain sequence along with its context. What it binds is unknown. Sorted naive CD8 T cells, about 17,000 to 1,000,000, were sequenced from 10%, 30% or 50% RNA. Naive CD8 T cells were sorted, and the gate applied was CD8+CD4-CCR7+CD45RA+. The record originates from a study of molecular identifiers for immune sequencing clone quantification. Study-wide findings and caveats: The share of molecules held by clones above 20 RNA copies was over 99% in effector cells and under 1% in naive cells. Identical TCR molecules can share a barcode, and this sharing could underestimate highly expanded clone sizes.

TCRdb recomputed calls from the PCR reads with MiXCR, one row per CDR3 protein. Among 88,000 or so distinct CDR3 sequences listed, 21% were seen once. The CDR3 has 15 residues. V was pared by 0 bases and J by 0 bases, with 9 bases between. The germline CDR1 and CDR2 sequences are LGHDT and YNNKEL (reference sequence). J is TRBJ2-7 and V is TRBV3-1; D uncertain. The specimen sequenced was naive CD8+ T cells from blood, with Jurkat cell RNA spiked in. The subset: FACS-sorted CD8+CD4-CCR7+CD45RA+ naive T cells. This sequence was found in a human donor in good health. Some libraries in this study had Jurkat cell RNA spiked in. The CDR3 nucleotides read TGTGCCAGCAGCCAAGACAGGTGGAGCTCCTACGAGCAGTACTTC. Translated, it gives CASSQDRWSSYEQYF.